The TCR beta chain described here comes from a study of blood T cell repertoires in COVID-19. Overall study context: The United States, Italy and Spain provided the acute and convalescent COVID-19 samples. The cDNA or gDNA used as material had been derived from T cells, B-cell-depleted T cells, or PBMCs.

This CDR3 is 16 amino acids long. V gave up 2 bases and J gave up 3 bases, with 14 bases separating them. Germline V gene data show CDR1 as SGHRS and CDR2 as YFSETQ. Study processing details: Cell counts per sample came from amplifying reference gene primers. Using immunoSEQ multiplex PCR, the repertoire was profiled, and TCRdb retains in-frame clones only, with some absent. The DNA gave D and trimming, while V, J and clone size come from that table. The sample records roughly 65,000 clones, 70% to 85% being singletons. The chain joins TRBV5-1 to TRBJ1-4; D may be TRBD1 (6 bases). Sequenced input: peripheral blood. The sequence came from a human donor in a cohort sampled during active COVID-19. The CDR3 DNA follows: TGCGCCAGCAGCTTATGGGGGGGCCAACCTAATGAAAAACTGTTTTTT. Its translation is CASSLWGGQPNEKLFF.